A single sample gave rise to the 28 T cell receptor beta chains below, sequenced in a study of T cell changes during pregnancy in multiple sclerosis. The method was immunoSEQ multiplex PCR; TCRdb's version includes in-frame clones alone and lacks a portion of them. Of about 47,000 clones listed, 80% to 95% were seen once; the top ten hold roughly 2.2%. Sequenced material: peripheral blood, taken in the third trimester of pregnancy. These receptors originate from a female donor with multiple sclerosis, enrolled in a pregnancy study.

The chain uses TRBV9 and TRBJ2-7; D is possibly TRBD2 (5 bases). V was cut by 10 bases and J by 6 bases, with 8 bases left in between. CDR1 is SGDLS and CDR2 is YYNGEE in the germline V gene. The CDR3 runs 9 residues. Here the CDR3 reads CAARGEQYF. CDR3 in DNA: TGTGCCGCCCGGGGCGAGCAGTACTTC.

The genes are TRBV7-8 and TRBJ1-2; 8 bases fit TRBD1. The CDR3 contains 14 residues. J gave up 4 bases and V 5 bases, and 6 bases lay outside the gene matches. Germline values: CDR1 SGHVS, CDR2 FQNEAQ. CDR3 coding DNA: TGTGCCAGCAGCGATGGACAGGGTGGCTATGGCTACACCTTC. Its protein product is CASSDGQGGYGYTF.

V usage is TRBV7-9 and J usage is TRBJ2-2; 9 bases match TRBD1. This CDR3 is built from 13 residues. The trim removed 6 bases at V and 9 bases at J, leaving 5 bases unmatched. The V gene's germline CDR1 is SEHNR and CDR2 FQNEAQ (reference sequence). The CDR3 loop is CASSKDRGWELFF. CDR3 bases: TGTGCCAGCAGTAAGGACAGGGGTTGGGAGCTGTTTTTT.

The chain joins TRBV5-1 to TRBJ1-1, with 10 bases aligning to TRBD1. CDR3 length: 14 amino acids. Germline V CDR1 and CDR2: SGHRS, YFSETQ. Trimming removed 0 bases from V and 7 bases from J; junction bases left unmatched: 3. The CDR3 bases are TGCGCCAGCAGCTTGGGGGGGACAGGGGATGAAGCTTTCTTT. Translation gives CASSLGGTGDEAFF.

This chain uses TRBV27 with TRBJ1-5; TRBD1 agrees at 9 bases. Per the germline V gene, CDR1 is MNHEY and CDR2 is SMNVEV (reference sequence). The CDR3 covers 16 residues. The J segment lost 4 bases and the V segment lost 6 bases, leaving 10 bases of the junction unmatched. CDR3 coding DNA: TGTGCCAGCAGGCAAGTGGGACAGGGTACAAATCAGCCCCAGCATTTT. Its translation is CASRQVGQGTNQPQHF.

This clone was recorded once. V and J are TRBV30 and TRBJ2-7; D unresolved. The CDR3 spans 13 residues. The germline V gene has CDR1 GTSNPN and CDR2 SVGIG (reference sequence). The V end lost 0 bases, the J end lost 2 bases, and 8 bases lay between the germline ends. The CDR3 here is CAWSVSEPYEQYF. CDR3 coding DNA: TGTGCCTGGAGTGTTTCAGAACCCTACGAGCAGTACTTC.

The V and J genes are TRBV19 and TRBJ2-2; maybe TRBD1 (6 bases). Germline CDR1 is LNHDA and CDR2 is SQIVND (reference sequence). This CDR3 has 15 amino acids. Trimming removed 3 bases from V and 6 bases from J, with 14 bases in between. The CDR3 sequence: CASSIGQGWAGELFF. CDR3 nucleotides: TGTGCCAGTAGTATTGGTCAGGGGTGGGCCGGGGAGCTGTTTTTT.

V usage is TRBV5-1 and J usage is TRBJ2-7; TRBD2 matches 9 bases. This CDR3 spans 15 amino acids. Germline CDR1 is SGHRS and CDR2 is YFSETQ. With 4 bases clipped from V and 5 bases from J, the junction kept 10 bases outside the gene matches. The CDR3 DNA sequence: TGCGCCAGCAGCCAAGTTAGCGGGAGACGAAACGAGCAGTACTTC. Amino acids: CASSQVSGRRNEQYF.

This sequence joins TRBV4-3 and TRBJ2-7, with D possibly TRBD1 on 5 matching bases. The CDR3 consists of 15 residues. The germline V gene has CDR1 LGHNA and CDR2 YSLEER. V was trimmed by 0 bases and J by 7 bases, leaving 16 bases between them. In nucleotides, the CDR3 is TGCGCCAGCAGCCAAGATGGCACAGGACCTTGGGAGCAGTACTTC. Translating gives CASSQDGTGPWEQYF.

The rearrangement uses TRBV25-1 and TRBJ1-3, with D perhaps TRBD1 (6 bases). The CDR3 totals 15 residues. Between the trimmed V and J ends, which lost 6 bases and 0 bases, there was a span of 12 bases. Germline CDR1 MGHDK, CDR2 SYGVNS. The CDR3 coding sequence is TGTGCCAGCAGAGGGGACACCAACTCTGGAAACACCATATATTTT. It encodes CASRGDTNSGNTIYF.

This chain connects TRBV5-1 to TRBJ2-6; D uncertain. The germline V and J ends were trimmed by 0 bases and 0 bases, with 4 bases remaining between them. The germline CDR1 and CDR2 sequences are SGHRS and YFSETQ. CDR3 length: 15 residues. DNA for the CDR3: TGCGCCAGCAGCTTGGAAGCCTCTGGGGCCAACGTCCTGACTTTC. Translation gives CASSLEASGANVLTF.

Concerning this clone itself: Other DNA sequences within the sample encode an identical CDR3. V is TRBV5-1 and J is TRBJ2-2; D remains unclear. V was shortened by 0 bases and J by 2 bases, with 8 bases between the two germline ends. Germline CDR1 is SGHRS and CDR2 is YFSETQ. This CDR3 region has 15 residues. The CDR3 DNA follows: TGCGCCAGCAGCTTGGACAGACCAAACACCGGGGAGCTGTTTTTT. Its protein product is CASSLDRPNTGELFF. The complete variable domain, with remaining parts taken from reference TRBV5-1 and TRBJ2-2, reads KAGVTQTPRYLIKTRGQQVTLSCSPISGHRSVSWYQQTPGQGLQFLFEYFSETQRNKGNFPGRFSGRQFSNSRSEMNVSTLELGDSALYLCASSLDRPNTGELFFGEGSRLTVL.

This clone was picked up one time. The rearrangement joins TRBV15 to TRBJ1-1; tentatively, D is TRBD1 (5 bases). CDR3 size: 15 residues. CDR1 is LNHNV and CDR2 is YYDKDF in the germline V gene (reference sequence). Trimming took off 1 base at V and 4 bases at J, with 13 bases between the two ends. DNA for the CDR3: TGTGCCACCAGCAGAGCCGGACCCGGGGGCACTGAAGCTTTCTTT. It is translated as CATSRAGPGGTEAFF.

This clone occurred a few times. This chain connects TRBV7-2 to TRBJ2-2; TRBD2 might be the D (6 bases). Trimming pared 2 bases from V and 6 bases from J, leaving 13 bases between. This CDR3 is built from 15 residues. Looked up from germline, CDR1 is SGHTA and CDR2 is FQGNSA. CDR3: CASSLPLAWAGELFF. The CDR3 nucleotides are TGTGCCAGCAGCTTACCACTAGCATGGGCCGGGGAGCTGTTTTTT. Filled out from reference TRBV7-2 and TRBJ2-2, the complete variable domain reads GAGVSQSPSNKVTEKGKDVELRCDPISGHTALYWYRQSLGQGLEFLIYFQGNSAPDKSGLPSDRFSAERTGGSVSTLTIQRTQQEDSAVYLCASSLPLAWAGELFFGEGSRLTVL.

This chain connects TRBV6-4 to TRBJ2-1, with 12 bases aligning to TRBD2. In germline, CDR1 is MRHNA, CDR2 SNTAGT. CDR3 length equals 15 residues. Unmatched junction bases numbered 7, after V lost 5 bases and J lost 8 bases. CDR3 protein: CASSPTSGSMDEQFF. The CDR3 DNA reads TGTGCCAGCAGTCCGACTAGCGGGAGCATGGATGAGCAGTTCTTC.

DNA of the CDR3: TGTGCCAGCAGCTTAGGCAGGGGAACAGATACGCAGTATTTT. Its protein product is CASSLGRGTDTQYF. V is TRBV11-2 and J is TRBJ2-3; D perhaps matches TRBD1 (6 bases). Trimming shortened V by 1 base and J by 3 bases, and 8 bases separated the two germline ends. This CDR3 is built from 14 residues. From germline, CDR1 is SGHAT and CDR2 FQNNGV.

This clone has only one observation. The V call is TRBV13, the J call TRBJ2-5; 8 nucleotides match TRBD1. The germline CDR1 and CDR2 sequences are PRHDT and FYEKMQ (reference sequence). The CDR3 contains 17 residues. V lost 2 bases and J lost 5; bases outside the gene matches: 13. CDR3 DNA sequence: TGTGCCAGCAGCTTAATCCGTGGGGGACAGGTAGATGAGACCCAGTACTTC. Translation gives CASSLIRGGQVDETQYF.

The CDR3 is CASSLRPTGDSNQPQHF. As DNA, the CDR3 is TGCGCCAGCAGCTTGCGGCCTACAGGGGATTCCAATCAGCCCCAGCATTTT. This chain connects TRBV5-1 to TRBJ1-5, with 7 bases lining up with TRBD1. This CDR3 has 17 amino acids. Germline trimming cut 1 base from V and 3 bases from J; bases unmatched to any gene: 10. The germline gives CDR1 SGHRS, CDR2 YFSETQ.

V is TRBV30 and J is TRBJ2-7; weak D call: TRBD1 (6 bases). This CDR3 is built from 12 residues. Looked up from germline, CDR1 is GTSNPN and CDR2 is SVGIG (reference sequence). V was trimmed by 5 bases and J by 7 bases, leaving 15 bases between them. The CDR3: CAWVDSSREQYF. CDR3 sequence (DNA): TGTGCCTGGGTGGACAGCTCTCGGGAGCAGTACTTC.

This rearrangement joins TRBV27 to TRBJ1-1, with D possibly matching TRBD1 (6 bases). The CDR3 totals 18 residues. CDR1 is MNHEY and CDR2 is SMNVEV in the germline V gene (reference sequence). V lost 4 bases and J lost 1, with 22 bases in between. The CDR3 region has the DNA TGTGCCAGCAGTTCCCTGGGTGGGGGCCGGGGTAGGAACACTGAAGCTTTCTTT. It is translated as CASSSLGGGRGRNTEAFF.

This chain connects TRBV28 to TRBJ1-1; perhaps TRBD1 as D (5 bases). The CDR3 totals 16 residues. The V end lost 3 bases, the J end lost 4 bases, and 18 bases lay between the germline ends. The germline gives CDR1 MDHEN, CDR2 SYDVKM. CDR3 loop: CASSFPGTGGPTEAFF. The CDR3 DNA follows: TGTGCCAGCAGTTTCCCGGGGACGGGGGGTCCCACTGAAGCTTTCTTT.

The chain carries TRBV6-5 and TRBJ2-7; D possibly corresponds to TRBD1 (6 bases). Trimming stripped 0 bases from V and 2 bases from J, with 14 bases between. Germline V CDR1 and CDR2: MNHEY, SVGAGI. The CDR3 sequence is 16 residues long. CDR3 protein: CASSYSVRGYTYEQYF. CDR3 nucleotides: TGTGCCAGCAGTTACTCGGTCAGGGGATATACCTACGAGCAGTACTTC.

V is TRBV6-5 and J is TRBJ2-1; 7 bases match TRBD2. Germline V CDR1 and CDR2: MNHEY, SVGAGI. The trim removed 0 bases at V and 7 bases at J, leaving 6 bases unmatched. The CDR3 runs to 15 residues. CDR3 coding DNA: TGTGCCAGCAGTTACTCACGGGGGGTGGGGAATGAGCAGTTCTTC. This encodes CASSYSRGVGNEQFF.

This rearrangement joins TRBV7-9 to TRBJ2-1, with 12 bases lining up with TRBD2. The CDR3 extends over 16 amino acids. The V gene's germline CDR1 is SEHNR and CDR2 FQNEAQ (reference sequence). V gave up 6 bases and J gave up 4 bases; unmatched junction bases: 7. In DNA, the CDR3 is TGTGCCAGCAGTAGACAAACTAGCGGGGGGTACAATGAGCAGTTCTTC. Amino acids: CASSRQTSGGYNEQFF. The full variable domain, completed using reference TRBV7-9 and TRBJ2-1, is DTGVSQNPRHKITKRGQNVTFRCDPISEHNRLYWYRQTLGQGPEFLTYFQNEAQLEKSRLLSDRFSAERPKGSFSTLEIQRTEQGDSAMYLCASSRQTSGGYNEQFFGPGTRLTVL.

Here the CDR3 DNA reads TGCGCCAGCAGTGAGGACAGCTATAACTATGGCTACACCTTC. Translated: CASSEDSYNYGYTF. V is TRBV10-1 and J is TRBJ1-2, with D maybe TRBD1 (5 bases). The CDR3 has 14 amino acids. Germline lookup yields CDR1 WNHNN and CDR2 SYGVQD (reference sequence). V was cut by 2 bases and J by 1 base, with 8 bases left in between.

The chain uses TRBV5-6 and TRBJ2-7; D is possibly TRBD1 (6 bases). Per the germline V gene, CDR1 is SGHDT and CDR2 is YYEEEE. Trimming left V 4 bases short and J 0 bases short, with 11 bases between. The CDR3 has 14 residues. CDR3 residues: CASSGLGGSYEQYF. For the CDR3, the DNA is TGTGCCAGCAGCGGGCTAGGGGGCTCCTACGAGCAGTACTTC. The full variable domain, with the rest looked up from reference TRBV5-6 and TRBJ2-7, is DAGVTQSPTHLIKTRGQQVTLRCSPKSGHDTVSWYQQALGQGPQFIFQYYEEEERQRGNFPDRFSGHQFPNYSSELNVNALLLGDSALYLCASSGLGGSYEQYFGPGTRLTVT.

The chain uses TRBV13 and TRBJ2-2, with 12 bases aligning to TRBD2. The CDR3 has 17 residues. Germline V gives CDR1 PRHDT, CDR2 FYEKMQ (reference sequence). V shed 2 bases, J shed 7 bases, and the junction held 8 bases outside the gene matches. CDR3 DNA: TGTGCCAGCAGCTTAACGCGACTAGCGGGAGATTTCGGGGAGCTGTTTTTT. Translated: CASSLTRLAGDFGELFF. Full variable domain (remainder filled in from reference TRBV13 and TRBJ2-2): AAGVIQSPRHLIKEKRETATLKCYPIPRHDTVYWYQQGPGQDPQFLISFYEKMQSDKGSIPDRFSAQQFSDYHSELNMSSLELGDSALYFCASSLTRLAGDFGELFFGEGSRLTVL.

The chain carries TRBV6-6 and TRBJ2-7; 9 nucleotides align to TRBD1. The germline gives CDR1 MNHNY, CDR2 SVGAGI (reference sequence). V dropped 3 bases and J dropped 3; count of bases not matched to a gene: 6. The CDR3 is 15 amino acids. This CDR3 reads CASSYRGTGIYEQYF. CDR3 nucleotides: TGTGCCAGCAGTTATAGAGGGACAGGGATCTACGAGCAGTACTTC.